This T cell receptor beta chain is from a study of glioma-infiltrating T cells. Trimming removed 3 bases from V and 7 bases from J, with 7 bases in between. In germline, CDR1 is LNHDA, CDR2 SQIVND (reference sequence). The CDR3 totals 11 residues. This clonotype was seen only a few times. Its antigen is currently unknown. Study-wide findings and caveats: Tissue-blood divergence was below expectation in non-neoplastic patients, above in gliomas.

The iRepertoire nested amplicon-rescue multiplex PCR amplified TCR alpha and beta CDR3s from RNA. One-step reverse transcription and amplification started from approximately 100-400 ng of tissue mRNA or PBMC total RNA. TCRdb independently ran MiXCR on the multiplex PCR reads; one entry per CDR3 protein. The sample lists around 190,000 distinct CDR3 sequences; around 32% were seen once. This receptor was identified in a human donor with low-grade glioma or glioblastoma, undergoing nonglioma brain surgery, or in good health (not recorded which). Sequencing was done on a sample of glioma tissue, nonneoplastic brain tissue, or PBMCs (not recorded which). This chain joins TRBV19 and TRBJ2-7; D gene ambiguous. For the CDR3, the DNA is TGTGCCAGTAGTATCAGCGAGGAGCAGTACTTC. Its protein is CASSISEEQYF.